This T cell receptor (beta chain) was recovered during a study of cytomegalovirus exposure and HLA in healthy donors. Germline V CDR1 and CDR2: SEHNR, FQNEAQ (reference sequence). CDR3 size: 15 residues. Between the trimmed V and J ends, which lost 5 bases and 7 bases, there was a span of 15 bases. This clone was detected only a few times. The PCR was carried out with 60 Vbeta primers and 13 Jbeta primers. Generated by immunoSEQ multiplex PCR, the TCRdb table keeps only in-frame clones and is missing some. The table lists roughly 100,000 clones, about three quarters of them singletons. The source material was PBMCs. V is TRBV7-9 and J is TRBJ1-6; the D gene is possibly TRBD1 (6 bases). The clonotype originates from a middle-aged man in good health and CMV-seropositive. CDR3 protein: CASSRQTGSNSPLHF. Written as DNA, the CDR3 is TGTGCCAGCAGCCGACAGACAGGTTCAAATTCACCCCTCCACTTT.